Sequencing of this T cell receptor (beta chain) was carried out in a study of blood T cell repertoires in COVID-19. Study as a whole: The United States, Italy and Spain were the sources of the acute and convalescent COVID-19 samples.

As processed by the authors: Estimation of nucleated cell counts relied on the amplification of reference gene primers. The method was immunoSEQ multiplex PCR; TCRdb's version includes in-frame clones alone and lacks a portion of them. The V and J calls and clone size are taken from that table; D and trimming were inferred from the DNA. Here the sample spans fewer than 95,000 clones, over 75% being singletons. The receptor comes from an elderly woman with acute or convalescent COVID-19. Sequencing was carried out using peripheral blood.

The CDR3 spells CASSYDRSNQPQHF. CDR3 bases: TGTGCCAGCAGCTATGACAGGAGCAATCAGCCCCAGCATTTT. The V and J genes are TRBV5-6 and TRBJ1-5; possible D gene TRBD1, 6 bases. This CDR3 contains 14 residues. Trimming left V 3 bases short and J 1 base short, with 8 bases between. The germline gives CDR1 SGHDT, CDR2 YYEEEE.